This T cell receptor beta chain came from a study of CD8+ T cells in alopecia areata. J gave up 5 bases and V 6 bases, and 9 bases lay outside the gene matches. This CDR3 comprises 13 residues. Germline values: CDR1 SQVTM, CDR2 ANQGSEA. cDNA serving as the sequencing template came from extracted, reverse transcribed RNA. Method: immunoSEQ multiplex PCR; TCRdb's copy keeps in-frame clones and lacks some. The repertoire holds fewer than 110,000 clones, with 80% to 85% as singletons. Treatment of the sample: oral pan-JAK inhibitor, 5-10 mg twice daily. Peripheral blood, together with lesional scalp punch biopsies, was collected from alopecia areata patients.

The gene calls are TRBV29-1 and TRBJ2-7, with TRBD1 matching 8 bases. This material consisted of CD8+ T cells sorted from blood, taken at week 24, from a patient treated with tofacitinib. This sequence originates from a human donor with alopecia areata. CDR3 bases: TGCAGCGTCGCCCGACAGGGGAGGAACGAGCAGTACTTC. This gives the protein CSVARQGRNEQYF.